These 24 T cell receptor beta chains came from one sample sequenced in a study of CD8+CD57+ T cells in acquired aplastic anemia. Researchers used genomic DNA as the template to profile TCR beta VDJ and CDR3. TCRdb re-called the reads through MiXCR, storing one row per CDR3 protein. This table holds about 130,000 distinct CDR3 sequences, more than 40% found once. Sequencing was carried out using sorted CD4+, CD8+, or CD8+CD57+ T cells (not recorded which) from PBMCs. The source is a human donor in good health, serving as a control.

The sample holds many counts of this clonotype. The rearrangement uses TRBV20-1 and TRBJ1-1, with D unresolved. Looked up from germline, CDR1 is DFQATT and CDR2 is SNEGSKA (reference sequence). CDR3 length: 15 residues. V was trimmed by 3 bases and J by 2 bases, leaving 16 bases between them. CDR3 bases: TGCAGTGCTAGGCGGGTCCTCGGGTCCAACACTGAAGCTTTCTTT. Translation: CSARRVLGSNTEAFF.

In its sample, this clonotype is medium-sized. The chain has TRBV7-2 and TRBJ2-7, with 8 bases aligning to TRBD1. Germline CDR1 SGHTA, CDR2 FQGNSA. CDR3 length: 14 residues. V was pared by 5 bases and J by 4 bases, with 7 bases of the junction left unmatched. The CDR3 nucleotides are TGTGCCAGCAGCACCCGGACAGGGCGGTACGAGCAGTACTTC. This encodes CASSTRTGRYEQYF.

Ten or more counts support this clonotype. CDR3 sequence: CASRAGTGGVRGYTF. CDR3 bases: TGTGCCAGCAGAGCCGGGACAGGGGGGGTGCGTGGCTACACCTTC. The rearrangement links TRBV2 to TRBJ1-2; 11 bases are a match to TRBD1. CDR1 is SNHLY, CDR2 FYNNEI, per germline. J lost 7 bases, V lost 6 bases, and 10 bases had no gene match. The CDR3 has 15 residues.

This clonotype was found many times. V usage is TRBV7-2 and J usage is TRBJ2-1; no clear D gene. The CDR3 covers 14 residues. Germline loops: CDR1 SGHTA, CDR2 FQGNSA. The ends were cut back, 6 bases at V and 7 bases at J, with 16 bases in the middle. The CDR3 is CASRSGDPLNEQFF. The CDR3 DNA is TGTGCCAGCAGGTCGGGCGACCCCTTGAATGAGCAGTTCTTC.

This clonotype has a count of ten or more. V is TRBV6-1 and J is TRBJ1-2; 10 bases agree with TRBD1. Germline lookup yields CDR1 MNHNS and CDR2 SASEGT. The trim removed 6 bases at V and 4 bases at J, leaving 11 bases unmatched. The CDR3 totals 16 residues. The CDR3 is CASSLQTGTGVYGYTF. DNA for the CDR3: TGTGCCAGCAGCCTACAAACCGGGACAGGGGTCTATGGCTACACCTTC.

Comment on this clonotype: One end of the junction does not line up with germline, which may come from a read error. V is TRBV2 and J is TRBJ1-6; D gene unclear. In germline, CDR1 is SNHLY, CDR2 FYNNEI. The CDR3 extends over 14 amino acids. The CDR3 nucleotides read TGTGCCAGCAGTTACGCGGTGTTTGGTTCACCCCTCTACTTT. It specifies CASSYAVFGSPLYF. Full variable domain (outside the CDR3, taken from reference TRBV2 and TRBJ1-6): EPEVTQTPSHQVTQMGQEVILRCVPISNHLYFYWYRQILGQKVEFLVSFYNNEISEKSEIFDDQFSVERPDGSNFTLKIRSTKLEDSAMYFCASSYAVFGSPLYFGNGTRLTVT.

The chain joins TRBV19 to TRBJ1-5; maybe TRBD1 (5 bases). Germline CDR1 reads LNHDA; CDR2 reads SQIVND (reference sequence). V lost 7 bases and J lost 7, with 11 bases in between. The CDR3 sequence is 12 residues long. The DNA for the CDR3 is TGTGCCAGTAACGGCAGGGACCAGCCCCAGCATTTT. Amino acid sequence: CASNGRDQPQHF.

This clonotype was observed a few times. This chain links TRBV15 with TRBJ1-6, with 7 bases identical to TRBD1. This CDR3 contains 15 residues. V lost 4 bases, J lost 5 bases, and 5 bases stayed unmatched. The germline gives CDR1 LNHNV, CDR2 YYDKDF (reference sequence). CDR3 in amino acids: CATSISTGDNSPLHF. Here the CDR3 DNA reads TGTGCCACCAGCATTAGTACAGGGGATAATTCACCCCTCCACTTT.

The chain is built from TRBV29-1 and TRBJ2-2; D gene ambiguous. This CDR3 has 12 residues. Trimming took off 5 bases at V and 6 bases at J, with 10 bases between the two ends. Germline lookup yields CDR1 SQVTM and CDR2 ANQGSEA. For the CDR3, the DNA is TGCAGCGTTCAAAAAGGGTCCGGGGAGCTGTTTTTT. Amino acid sequence: CSVQKGSGELFF.

The DNA for the CDR3 is TGTGCCATCAGCGAAAGACGGGACAGTAATTCACCCCTCCACTTT. Amino acid sequence: CAISERRDSNSPLHF. The rearrangement uses TRBV10-3 and TRBJ1-6; 7 nucleotides align to TRBD1. CDR1 and CDR2 from the germline V gene are ENHRY and SYGVKD. Trimming took 6 bases from V and 6 from J; bases not matched to a gene: 8. The CDR3 is made up of 15 amino acids.

Ten or more counts support this clonotype. The chain uses TRBV25-1 and TRBJ1-5; a weak D match, TRBD1 (5 bases). This CDR3 contains 15 residues. Trimming pared 4 bases from V and 4 bases from J, leaving 14 bases between. Germline assignment: CDR1 MGHDK and CDR2 SYGVNS. In DNA form, the CDR3 reads TGTGCCAGCAGTGGGGCCTCAGGGTGGAATCAGCCCCAGCATTTT. Translated, it gives CASSGASGWNQPQHF.

This clonotype appeared a few times. The V and J genes are TRBV5-8 and TRBJ2-5, with 9 bases lining up with TRBD2. CDR1 SGHTS and CDR2 YDEGEE come from the germline V gene. The V gene end was trimmed by 1 base and the J gene end by 4 bases; junction bases not matched to a gene: 5. The CDR3 totals 15 residues. The CDR3 DNA is TGTGCCAGCAGCTTGCCGGGACTAGCAGGAGAGACCCAGTACTTC. This gives the protein CASSLPGLAGETQYF.

This rearrangement joins TRBV19 to TRBJ1-2; D might be TRBD1 (5 bases). Deletions cut 5 bases from V and 0 bases from J, with 10 bases between. Per the germline V gene, CDR1 is LNHDA and CDR2 is SQIVND (reference sequence). The CDR3 totals 14 residues. DNA of the CDR3: TGTGCCAGTAGTTTGGCGACAGCTAACTATGGCTACACCTTC. It specifies CASSLATANYGYTF.

The J gene is TRBJ2-1, the V gene TRBV15; D gene uncertain. Germline V gives CDR1 LNHNV, CDR2 YYDKDF (reference sequence). Trimming pared 2 bases from V and 1 base from J, leaving 12 bases between. The CDR3 sequence is 16 residues long. CDR3 nucleotide sequence: TGTGCCACCAGCAGATCAATGACGCTATCCTACAATGAGCAGTTCTTC. It encodes CATSRSMTLSYNEQFF.

The chain links TRBV7-9 to TRBJ2-3; the D is unclear. Trimming pared 11 bases from V and 6 bases from J, leaving 21 bases between. Germline values: CDR1 SEHNR, CDR2 FQNEAQ (reference sequence). The CDR3 runs 14 residues. The CDR3 DNA follows: TGTGCCGGCCAGGCAGAACTCACATGGGATACGCAGTATTTT. Translated, it gives CAGQAELTWDTQYF.

This clonotype was counted ten times or more. CDR3 sequence (DNA): TGTGCCAGCAGCTCCTACAGGGTCGACTATGGCTACACCTTC. It is translated as CASSSYRVDYGYTF. The chain combines TRBV7-9 with TRBJ1-2; tentative D call: TRBD1 (6 bases). The germline CDR1 and CDR2 sequences are SEHNR and FQNEAQ (reference sequence). V shed 4 bases and J shed 3 bases, with 12 bases lying between them. The CDR3 totals 14 residues.

This clonotype was picked up many times. The V call is TRBV20-1, the J call TRBJ1-1; 9 bases match TRBD1. CDR3 size: 15 residues. The V segment lost 1 base and the J segment 2 bases; nucleotides outside the gene matches: 5. Germline V gives CDR1 DFQATT, CDR2 SNEGSKA (reference sequence). DNA of the CDR3: TGCAGTGCTAGAGGGGTGGACAGGGGTAACACTGAAGCTTTCTTT. Translated: CSARGVDRGNTEAFF.

The chain employs TRBV19 and TRBJ1-6, with D maybe TRBD1 (6 bases). CDR1 is LNHDA and CDR2 is SQIVND in the germline V gene (reference sequence). CDR3 length: 15 amino acids. V shed 3 bases and J shed 8 bases, with 14 bases lying between them. The CDR3 nucleotides read TGTGCCAGTAGTATCGGACAGACCATCGATTCACCCCTCCACTTT. Amino acids: CASSIGQTIDSPLHF. The full variable domain, in which reference TRBV19 and TRBJ1-6 provide the parts outside the CDR3, is DGGITQSPKYLFRKEGQNVTLSCEQNLNHDAMYWYRQDPGQGLRLIYYSQIVNDFQKGDIAEGYSVSREKKESFPLTVTSAQKNPTAFYLCASSIGQTIDSPLHFGNGTRLTVT.

This clonotype was picked up a small number of times. This may arise from a read error, as a much more abundant clone is one base away. This chain joins TRBV9 and TRBJ2-3; D possibly corresponds to TRBD2 (5 bases). The CDR3 contains 17 residues. Per germline, CDR1 SGDLS and CDR2 YYNGEE. V was clipped by 4 bases and J by 4 bases, with 22 bases between them. The CDR3 sequence: CASSPAGLSLVSDTQYF. The CDR3 DNA reads TGTGCCAGCAGCCCAGCCGGACTCTCCCTGGTTTCAGATACGCAGTATTTT.

This clonotype was detected ten times or more. The V gene is TRBV7-2, the J gene TRBJ2-7; TRBD2 aligns across 14 bases. CDR3 length: 17 residues. In germline, CDR1 is SGHTA, CDR2 FQGNSA. V was clipped by 5 bases and J by 0 bases; unmatched bases: 6. CDR3 residues: CASSVTSGGGLSYEQYF. CDR3 nucleotides: TGTGCCAGCAGCGTGACTAGCGGGGGGGGACTCTCCTACGAGCAGTACTTC.

In its sample, this clonotype was seen many times. CDR3 nucleotides: TGTGCTAGTGGTTTGCCCCCCCTGGGCTACACCTTC. Translation: CASGLPPLGYTF. This sequence joins TRBV12-5 and TRBJ1-2; no clear D gene. There are 12 residues in the CDR3. V gave up 2 bases and J gave up 8 bases, with 9 bases separating them. The germline V gene encodes CDR1 LGHNT and CDR2 FRNRAP.

About this clonotype itself: Relative to the germline gene, one junction end is altered; a read error may explain this. V usage is TRBV6-1 and J usage is TRBJ1-6; 9 bases line up with TRBD1. Germline lookup yields CDR1 MNHNS and CDR2 SASEGT. This CDR3 is 15 amino acids long. This CDR3 reads CASSPGQGSSSPPHF. CDR3 nucleotide sequence: TGTGCCAGCAGTCCGGGACAGGGCTCCAGTTCACCCCCCCACTTT.

Many counts were recorded for this clonotype. The rearrangement uses TRBV20-1 and TRBJ2-3; 9 bases fit TRBD2. The germline V gene encodes CDR1 DFQATT and CDR2 SNEGSKA (reference sequence). The CDR3 runs 15 residues. The V segment lost 6 bases and the J segment 3 bases; nucleotides outside the gene matches: 10. The CDR3 nucleotides read TGCAGTGCGAAGCGGGGGGATTTTGGGACAGATACGCAGTATTTT. Translated, it gives CSAKRGDFGTDTQYF.

The V call is TRBV14, the J call TRBJ2-3; D may match TRBD1 or TRBD2 (5 bases each). V was shortened by 2 bases and J by 6 bases, with 15 bases between the two germline ends. This CDR3 is 15 amino acids long. The germline V gene encodes CDR1 SGHDN and CDR2 FVKESK. CDR3 residues: CASSQTRDRPDTQYF. The CDR3 DNA is TGTGCCAGCAGCCAAACCCGGGACCGCCCGGATACGCAGTATTTT.